Detailed here is one T cell receptor beta chain. Its antigen is unidentified. The data were obtained in a study of cytomegalovirus exposure and HLA in healthy donors. Study findings and constraints: A later analysis by the authors found several of the most significant clusters apparently linked to common viral pathogens. Researchers reported that a few CMV-associated chains were confirmed in vitro as CMV antigen-specific.

Germline V gene lookup returns CDR1 KGHSH and CDR2 LQKENI. Between the trimmed V and J ends, which lost 2 bases and 5 bases, there was a span of 13 bases. The CDR3 runs to 15 residues. 60 Vbeta and 13 Jbeta primers were used in PCR. In the authors' methods: A later analysis counted about 80 million unique TCR beta chains, 9.5 million to 12 million shared. Produced via immunoSEQ multiplex PCR; TCRdb's table is partial and in-frame only. That table gives V, J and clone size, and the DNA gave D and trimming. The sample holds about 210,000 clones, about four fifths seen once. The sequence came from a woman aged 50 to 60 in good health and CMV-seropositive. The chain uses TRBV18 and TRBJ2-1; perhaps TRBD1 as D (6 bases). Source material: PBMCs. The CDR3 sequence: CASSPIQGENNEQFF. The CDR3 nucleotides read TGTGCCAGCTCACCAATACAGGGCGAAAACAATGAGCAGTTCTTC.